This paragraph reports one T cell receptor beta chain. The data originate from a study of control samples from healthy donors and cancer patients. Sequencing used immunoSEQ multiplex PCR; TCRdb keeps in-frame clones, though not all of them. The sample lists 97,000 or so clones; around 92% were seen once. Losses at the gene ends were 3 bases for V and 1 base for J; bases not matched to a gene: 3. This CDR3 is 15 amino acids long. Per the germline V gene, CDR1 is LGHNA and CDR2 is YSLEER. The chain carries TRBV4-3 and TRBJ2-3; TRBD1 agrees at 8 bases. Sequencing was done on a sample of blood. The sequence came from a woman aged 18-29 years in good health. This chain's CDR3 is CASSHRQGRTDTQYF. The DNA for the CDR3 is TGCGCCAGCAGCCACAGACAGGGGCGCACAGATACGCAGTATTTT.